Listed below are T cell receptor beta chains from one sample, sequenced in a study of blood T cell repertoires in COVID-19. Assay used: immunoSEQ multiplex PCR; TCRdb lists only in-frame clones, some missing. The table has some 500,000 clones, 88% seen once. The sample comprised PBMCs or T cells enriched from blood (not recorded which). These receptors were collected from a woman aged 35 to 49 who had recovered from COVID-19. CDR3s include the opening cysteine and the closing phenylalanine or tryptophan. The D gene is left open where the match is weak. Some rows have no size entry. The others give once, few or many, or a class for an expanded clone.

d_call cdr3_length j_call clone_size v_call cdr3_aa cdr3_nt
TRBD1 14 TRBJ1-4 few TRBV5-4 CASTPDRGNEKLFF TGTGCCAGCACCCCCGACAGGGGAAATGAAAAACTGTTTTTT
- 17 TRBJ1-2 - TRBV4-1 CASSHTGRGKKYYGYTF TGCGCCAGCAGCCACACGGGGAGGGGGAAGAAATACTATGGCTACACCTTC
- 22 TRBJ1-3 - TRBV21-1 CASSKVRIFFDNTEFSGNTIYF TGTGCCAGCAGCAAGGTTCGGATTTTTTTTGATAATACGGAGTTTTCTGGAAACACCATATATTTT
- 14 TRBJ1-2 - TRBV3-1/TRBV3-2 CASSQDAESGGYTF TGTGCCAGCAGCCAAGATGCGGAATCGGGGGGCTACACCTTC
TRBD1 16 TRBJ2-4 - TRBV30 CAWSRDRVGAKNIQYF TGTGCCTGGAGCAGGGACAGGGTCGGGGCCAAAAACATTCAGTACTTC
- 13 TRBJ1-2 - TRBV7-9 CAIQQENNYGYTF TGTGCCATACAACAGGAGAACAACTATGGCTACACCTTC
- 16 TRBJ1-6 once TRBV18 CASSSENRVAGSPLHF TGTGCCAGCTCATCTGAAAACAGGGTTGCGGGTTCACCCCTCCACTTT
TRBD1 13 TRBJ2-1 - TRBV3-1/TRBV3-2 CASSLEDRGGQFF TGTGCCAGCAGCCTCGAGGACAGGGGAGGTCAGTTCTTC
- 12 TRBJ1-1 - TRBV7-2 CASSFFGTEAFF TGTGCCAGCAGCTTTTTCGGTACTGAAGCTTTCTTT
TRBD2 20 TRBJ2-1 - TRBV27 CASSPQWLAGDYSSYNEQFF TGTGCCAGCAGTCCTCAATGGCTAGCGGGGGACTACAGCTCCTACAATGAGCAGTTCTTC
TRBD2 15 TRBJ2-5 - TRBV28 CASSPAGTSQETQYF TGTGCCAGCAGTCCCGCCGGGACTAGCCAAGAGACCCAGTACTTC
TRBD2 19 TRBJ2-1 - TRBV6-6 CASSLYLVGREEVYNEQFF TGTGCCAGCAGTCTTTACCTAGTTGGGCGGGAGGAGGTATACAATGAGCAGTTCTTC
TRBD1 16 TRBJ2-5 once TRBV24-1 CATSDSAGTGQETQYF TGTGCCACCAGTGATTCAGCCGGGACAGGGCAAGAGACCCAGTACTTC
- 15 TRBJ2-3 - TRBV6-4 CASSDSLVSTDTQYF TGTGCCAGCAGTGACTCCCTTGTTAGCACAGATACGCAGTATTTT
- 13 TRBJ1-2 - TRBV21-1 CASSMWSVVGYTF TGTGCCAGCAGCATGTGGAGTGTGGTAGGCTACACCTTC
- 14 TRBJ1-2 - TRBV7-2 CASSLSPGGYGYTF TGTGCCAGCAGCCTTTCACCGGGGGGATATGGCTACACCTTC
TRBD1 13 TRBJ1-3 - TRBV10-3 CAIMTGDLNTIYF TGTGCCATCATGACAGGGGACTTAAACACCATATATTTT
- 13 TRBJ1-1 - TRBV25-1 CASSGGAGVRAFF TGTGCCAGCAGTGGAGGGGCAGGGGTAAGAGCTTTCTTT
- 16 TRBJ2-5 - TRBV5-6 CASSFQRQGGIETQYF TGTGCCAGCAGCTTTCAACGACAGGGAGGAATAGAGACCCAGTACTTC
- 14 TRBJ1-1 - TRBV6-5 CASSSPTENTEAFF TGTGCCAGCAGTTCCCCGACTGAAAACACTGAAGCTTTCTTT
- 14 TRBJ2-5 - TRBV18 CASSPRRGSETQYF TGTGCCAGCTCACCACGGAGGGGATCAGAGACCCAGTACTTC
- 14 TRBJ1-4 - TRBV7-2 CASSFGGTNEKLFF TGTGCCAGCAGCTTTGGAGGGACTAATGAAAAACTGTTTTTT
TRBD1 13 TRBJ1-1 - TRBV18 CASSPVPGQEAFF TGTGCCAGCTCACCAGTCCCGGGACAGGAAGCTTTCTTT
- 14 TRBJ1-4 - TRBV24-1 CATSESGYNEKLFF TGTGCCACCAGTGAGTCGGGATATAATGAAAAACTGTTTTTT
TRBD1 17 TRBJ1-1 - TRBV5-5 CASSSILGQTTHTEAFF TGTGCCAGCAGCTCAATTTTGGGACAGACGACGCACACTGAAGCTTTCTTT
TRBD2 20 TRBJ2-1 - TRBV3-1/TRBV3-2 CASSQDTHSLADPYYNEQFF TGTGCCAGCAGCCAAGATACCCATAGCCTAGCGGATCCTTACTACAATGAGCAGTTCTTC
TRBD1 14 TRBJ1-5 - TRBV2 CASSRDRVNQPQHF TGTGCCAGCAGCCGGGACAGGGTTAATCAGCCCCAGCATTTT
TRBD1 15 TRBJ1-1 - TRBV10-3 CAISESGTGDTEAFF TGTGCCATCAGTGAGTCCGGGACAGGGGACACTGAGGCTTTCTTT
TRBD1 13 TRBJ1-1 - TRBV11-2 CASSLTGGRQAFF TGTGCCAGCAGCTTGACAGGGGGCCGGCAAGCTTTCTTT
- 17 TRBJ2-3 - TRBV5-6 CASSLVTARRGTDTQYF TGTGCCAGCAGCTTGGTGACCGCTCGGAGGGGCACAGATACGCAGTATTTT
- 13 TRBJ1-1 - TRBV5-1 CASSSGGVEEAFF TGCGCCAGCAGCTCCGGGGGTGTTGAGGAAGCTTTCTTT
- 12 TRBJ2-7 few TRBV11-2 CASSSIAGEQYF TGTGCCAGCAGCTCGATCGCAGGCGAGCAGTACTTC
TRBD1 16 TRBJ2-1 - TRBV7-9 CASSSRTGGPYNEQFF TGTGCCAGCAGCTCCAGAACAGGGGGCCCCTACAATGAGCAGTTCTTC
TRBD1 16 TRBJ1-2 - TRBV14 CASSRYHRGQDYGYTF TGTGCCAGCAGCCGCTACCATAGGGGGCAGGACTATGGCTACACCTTC
TRBD2 16 TRBJ2-2 - TRBV9 CASSVGLRADTGELFF TGTGCCAGCAGCGTGGGACTACGGGCGGACACCGGGGAGCTGTTTTTT
TRBD1 17 TRBJ1-1 - TRBV6-2/TRBV6-3 CASSYSEQGYEFGEAFF TGTGCCAGCAGTTACTCAGAACAGGGGTACGAGTTTGGTGAAGCTTTCTTT
- 15 TRBJ1-1 - TRBV19 CASSIHGRKGTEAFF TGTGCCAGTAGTATTCATGGGAGGAAGGGGACTGAAGCTTTCTTT
- 16 TRBJ1-6 - TRBV2 CASRGADRTYNSPLHF TGTGCCAGCAGGGGGGCTGACAGGACGTATAATTCACCCCTCCACTTT
- 13 TRBJ1-2 - TRBV19 CASSIAGYYGYTF TGTGCCAGTAGTATAGCCGGGTACTATGGCTACACCTTC
- 12 TRBJ2-1 - TRBV3-1/TRBV3-2 CASSPVAGEQFF TGTGCCAGCAGCCCCGTCGCAGGTGAGCAGTTCTTC